This T cell receptor beta chain was sequenced in a study of cytotoxic CD8 clonotypes in ibrutinib-treated CLL. About the research overall: Per sample, productive templates averaged approximately 250,000 and productive rearrangements averaged approximately 87,000.

General study findings and limits: Clonotypes that were public were uncommon, and they contracted or stayed stable on treatment. Whereas clonality rose at ibrutinib response, it declined toward baseline at progression.

Details on this clone: Its antigen is not identified.

Clones were read by immunoSEQ multiplex PCR, and TCRdb kept only the in-frame ones, dropping some. The table shows 150,000 or so clones, with 79% occurring only once. V lost 5 bases to trimming and J lost 4 bases; unmatched junction nucleotides: 6. Germline V CDR1 and CDR2: SGHTA, FQGNSA. CDR3 length equals 14 residues. The sample was PBMCs, taken after 12 months of ibrutinib treatment. This receptor was identified in a human donor with chronic lymphocytic leukemia. The chain recombines TRBV7-2 with TRBJ1-2; 8 positions match TRBD1. The CDR3 DNA sequence: TGTGCCAGCAGCCCGGACAGGGAAGTCTATGGCTACACCTTC. Protein product: CASSPDREVYGYTF.